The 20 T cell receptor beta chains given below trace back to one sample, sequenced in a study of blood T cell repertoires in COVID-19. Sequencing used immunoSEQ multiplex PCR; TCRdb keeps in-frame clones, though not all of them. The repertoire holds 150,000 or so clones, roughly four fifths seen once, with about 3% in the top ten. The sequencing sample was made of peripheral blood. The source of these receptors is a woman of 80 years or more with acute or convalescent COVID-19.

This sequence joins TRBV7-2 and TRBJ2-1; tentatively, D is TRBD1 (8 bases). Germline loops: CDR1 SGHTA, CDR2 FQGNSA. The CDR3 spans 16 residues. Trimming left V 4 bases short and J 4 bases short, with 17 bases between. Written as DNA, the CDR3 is TGTGCCAGCAGCTCCCAGGGGGCGGGGGCATACAATGAGCAGTTCTTC. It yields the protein CASSSQGAGAYNEQFF.

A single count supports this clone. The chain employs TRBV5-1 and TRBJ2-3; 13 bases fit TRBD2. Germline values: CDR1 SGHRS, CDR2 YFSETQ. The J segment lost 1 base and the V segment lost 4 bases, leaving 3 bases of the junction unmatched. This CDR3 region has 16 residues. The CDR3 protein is CASSPGTSGGTDTQYF. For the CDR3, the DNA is TGCGCCAGCAGCCCGGGGACTAGCGGGGGCACAGATACGCAGTATTTT.

The CDR3 bases are TGTGCCAGCTCCCGCTATGGGGAGGCCGCTGAAGCTTTCTTT. Amino acid sequence: CASSRYGEAAEAFF. V gene TRBV18 combines with J gene TRBJ1-1; D is uncertain. From germline, CDR1 is KGHSH and CDR2 LQKENI. The ends were cut back, 6 bases at V and 6 bases at J, with 17 bases in the middle. The CDR3 sequence is 14 residues long.

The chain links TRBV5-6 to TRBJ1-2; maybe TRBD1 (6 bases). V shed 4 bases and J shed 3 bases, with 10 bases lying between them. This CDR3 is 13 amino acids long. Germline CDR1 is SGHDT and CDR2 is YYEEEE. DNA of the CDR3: TGTGCCAGCAGCCGGACAGCATACTATGGCTACACCTTC. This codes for CASSRTAYYGYTF.

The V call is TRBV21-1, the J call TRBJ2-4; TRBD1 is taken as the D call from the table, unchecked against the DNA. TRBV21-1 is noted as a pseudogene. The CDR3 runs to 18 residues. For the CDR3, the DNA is TGTGCCAGCCGTCTAGGGACAGGAGCGGAGGGTGCCAAAAACATTCAGTACTTC. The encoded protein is CASRLGTGAEGAKNIQYF.

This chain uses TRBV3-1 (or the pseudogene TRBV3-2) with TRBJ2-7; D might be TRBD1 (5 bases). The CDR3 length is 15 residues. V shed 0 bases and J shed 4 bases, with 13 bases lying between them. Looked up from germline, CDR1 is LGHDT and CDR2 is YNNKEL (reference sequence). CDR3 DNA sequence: TGTGCCAGCAGCCAAGATCTGTGGGGCTTGTACGAGCAGTACTTC. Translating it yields CASSQDLWGLYEQYF.

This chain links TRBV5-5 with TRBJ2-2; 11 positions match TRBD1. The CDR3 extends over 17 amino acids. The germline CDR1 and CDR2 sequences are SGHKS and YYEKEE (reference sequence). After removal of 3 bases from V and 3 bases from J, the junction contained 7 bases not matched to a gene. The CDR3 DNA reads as TGTGCCAGCAGCTCCAAGGGACAGGGGGGGGACACCGGGGAGCTGTTTTTT. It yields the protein CASSSKGQGGDTGELFF.

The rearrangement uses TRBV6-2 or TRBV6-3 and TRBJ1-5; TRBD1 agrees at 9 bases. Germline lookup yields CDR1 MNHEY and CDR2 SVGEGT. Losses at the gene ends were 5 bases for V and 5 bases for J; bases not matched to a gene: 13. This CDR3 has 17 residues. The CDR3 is CASSAILDRGPDQPQHF. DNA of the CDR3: TGTGCCAGCAGTGCAATTTTGGACAGGGGCCCGGATCAGCCCCAGCATTTT.

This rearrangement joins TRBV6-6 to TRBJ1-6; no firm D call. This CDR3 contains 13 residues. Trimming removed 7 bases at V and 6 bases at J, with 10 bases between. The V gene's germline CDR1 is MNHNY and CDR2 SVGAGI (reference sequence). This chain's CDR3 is CASTLTGNSPLHF. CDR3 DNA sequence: TGTGCCAGCACCCTTACCGGTAATTCACCCCTCCACTTT.

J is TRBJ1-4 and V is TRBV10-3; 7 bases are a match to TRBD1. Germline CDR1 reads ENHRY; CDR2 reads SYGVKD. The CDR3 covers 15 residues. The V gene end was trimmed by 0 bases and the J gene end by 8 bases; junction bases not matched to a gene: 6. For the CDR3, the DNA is TGTGCCATCAGTGAGTCGGGGCAGGGGGTCGAAAAACTGTTTTTT. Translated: CAISESGQGVEKLFF.

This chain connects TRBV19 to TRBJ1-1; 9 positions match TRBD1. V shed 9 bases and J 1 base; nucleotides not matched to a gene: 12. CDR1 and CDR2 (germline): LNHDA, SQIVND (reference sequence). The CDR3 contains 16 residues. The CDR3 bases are TGTGCCAGCGGAGACCCGCGGACAGGGGCGAACACTGAAGCTTTCTTT. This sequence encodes CASGDPRTGANTEAFF.

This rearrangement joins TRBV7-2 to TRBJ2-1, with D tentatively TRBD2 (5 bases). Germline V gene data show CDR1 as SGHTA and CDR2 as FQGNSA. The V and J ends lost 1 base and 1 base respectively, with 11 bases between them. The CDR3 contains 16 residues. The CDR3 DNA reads TGTGCCAGCAGCTTAGTGGGGAGAGGATCCTACAATGAGCAGTTCTTC. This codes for CASSLVGRGSYNEQFF.

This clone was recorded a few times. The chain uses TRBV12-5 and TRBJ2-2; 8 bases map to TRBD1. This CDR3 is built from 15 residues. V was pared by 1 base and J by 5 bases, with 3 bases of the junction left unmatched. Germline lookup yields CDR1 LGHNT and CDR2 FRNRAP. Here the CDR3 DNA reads TGTGCTAGTGGTTTGGGGACAGGGCATACCGGGGAGCTGTTTTTT. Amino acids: CASGLGTGHTGELFF.

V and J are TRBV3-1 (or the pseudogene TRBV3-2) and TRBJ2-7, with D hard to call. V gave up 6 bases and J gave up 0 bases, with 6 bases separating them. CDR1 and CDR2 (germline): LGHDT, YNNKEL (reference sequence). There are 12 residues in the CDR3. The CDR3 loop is CASRSSSYEQYF. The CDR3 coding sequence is TGTGCCAGCAGGTCTAGCTCCTACGAGCAGTACTTC.

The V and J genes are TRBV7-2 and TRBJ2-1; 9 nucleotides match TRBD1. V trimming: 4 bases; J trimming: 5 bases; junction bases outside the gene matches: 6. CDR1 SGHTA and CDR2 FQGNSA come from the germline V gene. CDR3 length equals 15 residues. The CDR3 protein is CASSSRQGVNNEQFF. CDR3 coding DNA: TGTGCCAGCAGCTCCCGACAGGGGGTGAACAATGAGCAGTTCTTC. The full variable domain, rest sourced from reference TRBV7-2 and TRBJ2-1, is GAGVSQSPSNKVTEKGKDVELRCDPISGHTALYWYRQSLGQGLEFLIYFQGNSAPDKSGLPSDRFSAERTGGSVSTLTIQRTQQEDSAVYLCASSSRQGVNNEQFFGPGTRLTVL.

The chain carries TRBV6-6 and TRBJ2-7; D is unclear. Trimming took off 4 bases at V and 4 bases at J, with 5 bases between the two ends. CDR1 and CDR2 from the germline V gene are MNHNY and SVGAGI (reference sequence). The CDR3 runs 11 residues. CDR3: CASSSRYEQYF. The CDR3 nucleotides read TGTGCCAGCAGTTCCAGATACGAGCAGTACTTC.

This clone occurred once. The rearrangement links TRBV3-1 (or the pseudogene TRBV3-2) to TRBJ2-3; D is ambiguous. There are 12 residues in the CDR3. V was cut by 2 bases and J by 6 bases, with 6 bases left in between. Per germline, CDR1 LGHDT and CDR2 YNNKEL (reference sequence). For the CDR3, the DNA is TGTGCCAGCAGCCAACGTTCGGATACGCAGTATTTT. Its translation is CASSQRSDTQYF.

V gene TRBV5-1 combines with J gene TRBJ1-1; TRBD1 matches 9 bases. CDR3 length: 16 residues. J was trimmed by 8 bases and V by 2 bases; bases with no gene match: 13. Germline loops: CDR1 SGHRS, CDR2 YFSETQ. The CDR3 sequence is CASSFGGQGLFGEAFF. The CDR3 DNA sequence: TGCGCCAGCAGCTTTGGTGGACAGGGGCTCTTCGGGGAAGCTTTCTTT.

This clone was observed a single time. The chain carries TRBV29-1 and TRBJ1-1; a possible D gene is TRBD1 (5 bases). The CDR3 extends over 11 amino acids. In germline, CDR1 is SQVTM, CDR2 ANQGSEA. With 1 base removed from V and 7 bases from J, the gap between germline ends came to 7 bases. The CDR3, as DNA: TGCAGCGTTGAAGTCGGGGGTGAAGCTTTCTTT. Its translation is CSVEVGGEAFF.

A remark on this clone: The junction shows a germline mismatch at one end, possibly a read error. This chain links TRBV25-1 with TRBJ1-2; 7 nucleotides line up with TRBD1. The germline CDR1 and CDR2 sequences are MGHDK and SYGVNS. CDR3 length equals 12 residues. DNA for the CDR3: TGTGCCAGCAGTTTAGGGACAGTTGGCTTCACCTTC. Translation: CASSLGTVGFTF.